The T cell receptor beta chain under discussion was sequenced for a study of T-cell reconstitution after alpha-beta-depleted transplantation in children. In its sample, this clonotype was seen a few times. A library of TCRbeta sequences, prepared with unique molecular identifiers, was generated. TCRdb re-analysed the PCR reads in MiXCR, keeping a single row per CDR3 protein. The sample consists of 90,000 to 120,000 distinct CDR3 sequences, roughly 6.1% of them appearing once. Germline-derived CDR1 and CDR2 are MNHNS and SASEGT. The CDR3 has 17 amino acids. V was trimmed by 4 bases and J by 6 bases, leaving 24 bases between them.

The chain couples TRBV6-1 to TRBJ1-2, with D possibly matching TRBD1 (5 bases). The clonotype was recovered from a male patient aged 2-15 years who had a stem cell transplant for acute lymphoblastic leukemia, so the T cells may come from the graft donor. The sample was PBMCs, mostly from graft donor cells, taken 360 days after TCRalphabeta/CD19-depleted stem cell transplant. Here the CDR3 reads CASSVTRGGRVPNGYTF. The CDR3 nucleotides are TGTGCCAGCAGTGTGACACGCGGGGGGAGGGTCCCTAATGGCTACACCTTC.